Following are 17 T cell receptor beta chains from one sample sequenced in a study of tumor-infiltrating lymphocytes in primary liver carcinoma. The approximately 20-31 mg bulk tissue piece was not sorted before simultaneous RNA and DNA extraction. Starting from around 510 ng of total RNA, TCR beta cDNA was produced with a primer in the constant region. Libraries of TCR beta came from three nested multiplex PCR rounds with slightly modified ARM-PCR. For 10 cycles apiece, the opening two PCR rounds ran with TRBV1-TRBV30 forward primers and a C-beta reverse primer. MiXCR, run by TCRdb on the multiplex PCR reads, gives a single entry per CDR3 protein. The table shows tens of thousands of distinct CDR3 sequences, with about 71% occurring only once. The sequencing input was liver tumor tissue from sampling region 4. The subset denotes: tumor region T4, right-lateral pole. The receptor source for this set is a man in his forties with primary liver carcinoma and hepatitis B virus infection.

In its sample, this clonotype was seen many times. The gene calls are TRBV11-3 and TRBJ2-1; D ambiguous. Trimming took off 5 bases at V and 8 bases at J, with 13 bases between the two ends. The CDR3 is made up of 13 amino acids. Germline CDR1 reads SGHNT; CDR2 reads YENEEA. The CDR3 here is CASSPRTMDEQFF. As DNA, the CDR3 is TGTGCCAGCAGCCCGCGAACGATGGATGAGCAGTTCTTC.

This clonotype was seen repeatedly, ten times or more. The chain joins TRBV5-5 to TRBJ2-1, with D possibly called TRBD1 or TRBD2 (5 bases each). The germline CDR1 and CDR2 sequences are SGHKS and YYEKEE (reference sequence). The CDR3 sequence is 15 residues long. Between the trimmed V and J ends, which lost 0 bases and 2 bases, there was a span of 9 bases. The CDR3 reads CASSLDGGTYNEQFF. CDR3 coding DNA: TGTGCCAGCAGCTTGGATGGGGGAACCTACAATGAGCAGTTCTTC.

With respect to this clonotype: A read error may produce the germline difference seen at one junction end. The chain is built from TRBV11-1 and TRBJ2-1; tentatively, D is TRBD2 (6 bases). This CDR3 spans 16 amino acids. Looked up from germline, CDR1 is SGHAT and CDR2 is FQDESV (reference sequence). The CDR3 DNA follows: TGTGCTAGCAGCTTAGCGGATAGGGTGTACTACGATGAGCAGTCCTTC. It yields the protein CASSLADRVYYDEQSF.

This clonotype was counted only a few times. The chain combines TRBV6-6 with TRBJ2-1; D is uncertain. Germline-derived CDR1 and CDR2 are MNHNY and SVGAGI (reference sequence). There are 14 residues in the CDR3. Trimming cost V 4 bases and J 12 bases, with 19 bases left between them. This CDR3 reads CASSSRATPLGQFF. In DNA, the CDR3 is TGTGCCAGCAGTTCCCGGGCTACCCCCCTCGGGCAGTTCTTC.

Comments on this clonotype: Germline and junction disagree at one end, which may indicate a read error. Here the CDR3 reads CAWSAPRDRVYERYF. CDR3 in DNA: TGTGCCTGGAGTGCGCCTCGGGACAGGGTGTACGAGCGGTACTTC. This chain links TRBV30 with TRBJ2-7; 9 bases are a match to TRBD1. Germline CDR1 is GTSNPN and CDR2 is SVGIG (reference sequence). This CDR3 is built from 15 residues.

This clonotype was counted between two and nine times. The chain couples TRBV28 to TRBJ1-2; unclear D gene. V was shortened by 3 bases and J by 7 bases, with 12 bases between the two germline ends. The CDR3 covers 13 residues. CDR1 and CDR2 (germline): MDHEN, SYDVKM. CDR3 DNA: TGTGCCAGCAGTTTCCGGAATAATCTTGGCTACACCTTC. Its protein is CASSFRNNLGYTF.

As regards this clonotype: A clone one base away is much larger, so this may be a read error. This chain links TRBV7-9 with TRBJ1-3; D is uncertain. V was pared by 1 base and J by 0 bases, with 7 bases between. The CDR3 consists of 15 residues. Germline CDR1 reads SEHNR; CDR2 reads FQNEAQ (reference sequence). CDR3 sequence (DNA): TGTGCCAGCAGCTTAGACGGCCACTCTGGAAACACCATATATTTT. Protein sequence: CASSLDGHSGNTIYF.

As for this clonotype: Sequence at one end of the junction differs from germline and may be a read error. V is TRBV6-1 and J is TRBJ2-1, with D unclear. This CDR3 is 13 amino acids long. In germline, CDR1 is MNHNS, CDR2 SASEGT. The CDR3 DNA reads TGTACCAGCAGTGAAGTAACTCACAATGAGCAATTCTTC. Protein sequence: CTSSEVTHNEQFF.

Points on this clonotype: A much bigger clone sits one base away, suggesting this may be a read error. CDR3: CATSTGRGYNTEAFF. CDR3 coding DNA: TGTGCCACCAGTACGGGACGGGGATACAACACTGAAGCTTTCTTT. The chain couples TRBV24-1 to TRBJ1-1, with D perhaps matching TRBD1 (5 bases). Looked up from germline, CDR1 is KGHDR and CDR2 is SFDVKD. This CDR3 comprises 15 residues. Trimming shortened V by 6 bases and J by 2 bases, and 15 bases separated the two germline ends.

This clonotype was detected a few times. V is TRBV4-2 and J is TRBJ2-7, with no clear D. Germline values: CDR1 LGHNA, CDR2 YNFKEQ. Deletions cut 1 base from V and 4 bases from J, with 14 bases between. The CDR3 length is 15 residues. CDR3 sequence: CASSQGTGSQYEQYF. CDR3 sequence (DNA): TGTGCCAGCAGCCAAGGCACCGGGTCTCAGTACGAGCAGTACTTC.

Turning to this clonotype: Since no conserved phenylalanine or tryptophan closes the CDR3, a read error is the likely cause. The V and J genes are TRBV11-3 and TRBJ2-2; D remains ambiguous. This CDR3 comprises 14 residues. Germline loops: CDR1 SGHNT, CDR2 YENEEA. In DNA form, the CDR3 reads TGTGCCAGCAGCTTAAACGCGAACACCCGGGAGCTGTTTTAT. Translation: CASSLNANTRELFY.

This clonotype was seen ten or more times. The chain employs TRBV6-5 and TRBJ2-3; 8 bases match TRBD2. CDR1 and CDR2 from the germline V gene are MNHEY and SVGAGI. CDR3 size: 16 residues. The J segment lost 2 bases and the V segment lost 0 bases, leaving 4 bases of the junction unmatched. CDR3 loop: CASSYSLAGYTDTQYF. The CDR3 DNA is TGTGCCAGCAGTTACTCTTTAGCGGGGTACACAGATACGCAGTATTTT.

This clonotype came up many times. The rearrangement joins TRBV5-1 to TRBJ2-1; the D gene is possibly TRBD2 (6 bases). The germline CDR1 and CDR2 sequences are SGHRS and YFSETQ. This CDR3 is 16 amino acids long. V shed 0 bases and J shed 0 bases, with 10 bases lying between them. In nucleotides, the CDR3 is TGCGCCAGCAGCTTGGGCGGGACCAGCTCCTACAATGAGCAGTTCTTC. It yields the protein CASSLGGTSSYNEQFF.

The CDR3 DNA reads as TGCGCCAGCAACGAAGGAGGACCTAATAACTATGGCTACACCTTC. Amino acid sequence: CASNEGGPNNYGYTF. V and J are TRBV4-1 and TRBJ1-2; D unclear. There are 15 residues in the CDR3. Germline V gene lookup returns CDR1 MGHRA and CDR2 YSYEKL. V lost 7 bases to trimming and J lost 1 base, with 16 bases between them.

With regard to this clonotype: This may arise from a read error, as a much more abundant clone is one base away. The genes are TRBV14 and TRBJ2-1; D might be TRBD2 (6 bases). CDR3 length equals 15 residues. The V gene's germline CDR1 is SGHDN and CDR2 FVKESK. CDR3 residues: CASSQWTNGNNEEFF. CDR3 bases: TGTGCTAGCAGCCAATGGACTAACGGGAACAATGAGGAGTTCTTC.

This clonotype appeared a few times. A much larger clonotype is one base distant, so this may be a read error. The chain joins TRBV11-2 to TRBJ1-2; no definite D call. The CDR3 has 15 amino acids. Germline assignment: CDR1 SGHAT and CDR2 FQNNGV. V was shortened by 3 bases and J by 8 bases, with 19 bases between the two germline ends. CDR3 DNA sequence: TGTGCCAGCAGCTTCTCAATCACAGAGGGAGGAGGCTACACCTTC. This sequence encodes CASSFSITEGGGYTF.

This clonotype has a single count. A read error may explain this, as a much larger clone is one base away. No conserved phenylalanine or tryptophan ends this CDR3, so it is likely a read error. The chain joins TRBV29-1 to TRBJ2-1, with D uncertain. CDR3 length equals 13 residues. Trimming left V 6 bases short and J 4 bases short, with 13 bases between. Germline loops: CDR1 SQVTM, CDR2 ANQGSEA. In nucleotides, the CDR3 is TGCAGCGTCGAGGATAGTGATTACAATGAGCAGTTCCTC. Its protein is CSVEDSDYNEQFL.